This entry lists 16 T cell receptor beta chains sequenced from one sample in a study of CD8 T cells in Susac syndrome. Reverse transcription used about 0.5 to 1 ug RNA and random hexamers. TCRdb analysed the immunoSEQ multiplex PCR reads with MiXCR anew, one entry per CDR3 protein. The table lists more than 150,000 distinct CDR3 sequences, around 94% of them singletons, with over 0.12% in the top ten. Sequencing was done on a sample of CD4+ T cells from PBMCs. All receptors come from a human donor in good health.

This clonotype was seen only once. V is TRBV4-3 and J is TRBJ2-7; tentative D call: TRBD2 (6 bases). The CDR3 is made up of 14 amino acids. Trimming took 1 base from V and 2 from J, leaving 9 bases between them. The germline V gene has CDR1 LGHNA and CDR2 YSLEER. DNA of the CDR3: TGCGCCAGCAGCCAAGCGAGGAGGGCCTACGAGCAGTACTTC. Translating gives CASSQARRAYEQYF.

A word on this clonotype: A read error may produce the germline difference seen at one junction end. The chain combines TRBV20-1 with TRBJ1-4; D is possibly TRBD1 (6 bases). The CDR3 spans 15 residues. Germline V gene data show CDR1 as DFQATT and CDR2 as SNEGSKA (reference sequence). CDR3 nucleotide sequence: TGCAGTGCCAGAGGACAGCCTCGGGCTAATGAAAAACTGTTTTTT. Protein product: CSARGQPRANEKLFF.

The chain combines TRBV9 with TRBJ2-1; D not resolved. V lost 4 bases, J lost 2 bases, and 7 bases lay in between. Germline loops: CDR1 SGDLS, CDR2 YYNGEE. This CDR3 has 13 amino acids. The CDR3 nucleotides read TGTGCCAGCAGCAAGCTACCCTACAATGAGCAGTTCTTC. It codes for CASSKLPYNEQFF.

There are a few counts of this clonotype. The V call is TRBV29-1, the J call TRBJ2-7; 8 nucleotides agree with TRBD2. V lost 4 bases and J lost 3; bases outside the gene matches: 5. The CDR3 has 13 residues. Per the germline V gene, CDR1 is SQVTM and CDR2 is ANQGSEA. The CDR3 nucleotides read TGCAGCGTTGTTTTAGCGGGGCTCTACGAGCAGTACTTC. It translates to CSVVLAGLYEQYF.

The V and J genes are TRBV15 and TRBJ1-5; D ambiguous. The germline V and J ends were trimmed by 0 bases and 4 bases, with 10 bases remaining between them. CDR3 length: 15 amino acids. Germline CDR1 reads LNHNV; CDR2 reads YYDKDF (reference sequence). The CDR3 protein is CATSREPVPNQPQHF. The CDR3 DNA reads as TGTGCCACCAGCAGAGAGCCTGTTCCGAATCAGCCCCAGCATTTT.

The chain has TRBV20-1 and TRBJ1-1; 7 positions match TRBD1. Germline V gives CDR1 DFQATT, CDR2 SNEGSKA (reference sequence). V was clipped by 3 bases and J by 4 bases; unmatched bases: 5. The CDR3 runs to 13 residues. CDR3 DNA: TGCAGTGCTAGCGACAGGGAGGTCACTGAAGCTTTCTTT. Amino acid sequence: CSASDREVTEAFF.

The gene calls are TRBV7-2 and TRBJ2-3; 8 positions agree with TRBD1. Germline CDR1 is SGHTA and CDR2 is FQGNSA. V gave up 6 bases and J gave up 5 bases; unmatched junction bases: 10. The CDR3 contains 15 residues. CDR3: CASSLTGTGEDTQYF. The DNA of the CDR3 is TGTGCCAGCAGTTTAACCGGGACAGGTGAAGATACGCAGTATTTT.

V and J are TRBV7-9 and TRBJ1-3; 10 bases agree with TRBD1. CDR3 length: 14 residues. Germline values: CDR1 SEHNR, CDR2 FQNEAQ (reference sequence). The CDR3 DNA follows: TGTTCTTCGGGACAGGGGAACTCTGGAAACACCATATATTTT. Protein product: CSSGQGNSGNTIYF.

The chain joins TRBV30 to TRBJ1-1; tentatively, D is TRBD1 (6 bases). Germline loops: CDR1 GTSNPN, CDR2 SVGIG (reference sequence). The CDR3 is 10 amino acids. The CDR3 reads CAGGGTEAFF. DNA of the CDR3: TGTGCAGGGGGAGGAACTGAAGCTTTCTTT.

The chain has TRBV7-2 and TRBJ2-3, with 10 bases matching TRBD1. The CDR3 contains 16 residues. V dropped 3 bases and J dropped 4; count of bases not matched to a gene: 7. Germline V gene data show CDR1 as SGHTA and CDR2 as FQGNSA. The CDR3 region is CASSFTGTGVADTQYF. The DNA of the CDR3 is TGTGCCAGCAGCTTTACAGGGACAGGGGTCGCAGATACGCAGTATTTT.

The chain links TRBV20-1 to TRBJ2-1; D might be TRBD1 (7 bases). Per germline, CDR1 DFQATT and CDR2 SNEGSKA (reference sequence). Trimming took 3 bases from V and 8 from J, leaving 20 bases between them. CDR3 length equals 15 residues. The CDR3 loop reads CSASGGTATQHEQFF. CDR3 in DNA: TGCAGTGCTAGCGGCGGGACAGCCACACAACATGAGCAGTTCTTC.

The gene calls are TRBV7-2 and TRBJ1-1; D is unresolved. The CDR3 covers 16 residues. Germline-derived CDR1 and CDR2 are SGHTA and FQGNSA. The V end was cut by 5 bases, the J end by 5 bases, with 21 bases between. The CDR3 DNA sequence: TGTGCCAGCAGCCATTACGACTCAATGGGAGGAACTGAAGCTTTCTTT. Residues: CASSHYDSMGGTEAFF.

This chain uses TRBV20-1 with TRBJ1-1; D not resolved. Germline V gives CDR1 DFQATT, CDR2 SNEGSKA (reference sequence). With 0 bases removed from V and 3 bases from J, the gap between germline ends came to 14 bases. CDR3 length equals 15 residues. The CDR3 region has the DNA TGCAGTGCTAGAGATATGGGAGCCGGCCACACTGAAGCTTTCTTT. Translated, it gives CSARDMGAGHTEAFF.

The genes are TRBV27 and TRBJ2-1; the D is unclear. This CDR3 has 15 amino acids. Germline-derived CDR1 and CDR2 are MNHEY and SMNVEV (reference sequence). V was pared by 3 bases and J by 6 bases, with 15 bases between. CDR3 amino acids: CASSFFRLGPNEQFF. CDR3 DNA sequence: TGTGCCAGCAGTTTCTTTCGCCTCGGGCCCAATGAGCAGTTCTTC.

This clonotype was detected only once. The chain links TRBV5-1 to TRBJ2-1, with TRBD2 identical over 7 bases. The germline CDR1 and CDR2 sequences are SGHRS and YFSETQ. The trim removed 7 bases at V and 4 bases at J, leaving 2 bases unmatched. The CDR3 sequence is 12 residues long. CDR3 amino acids: CASGGEYNEQFF. CDR3 nucleotides: TGCGCCAGCGGGGGGGAGTACAATGAGCAGTTCTTC.

V and J are TRBV24-1 and TRBJ2-7; TRBD1 might be the D (5 bases). Germline CDR1 is KGHDR and CDR2 is SFDVKD. CDR3 length: 16 residues. Trimming pared 2 bases from V and 2 bases from J, leaving 15 bases between. The DNA of the CDR3 is TGTGCCACCAGTGATTGGCGCTGGACACCTACCTACGAGCAGTACTTC. Its protein is CATSDWRWTPTYEQYF.